The 23 T cell receptor beta chains presented below share a single source sample, sequenced in a study of cytomegalovirus exposure and HLA in healthy donors. The PCR contained 60 Vbeta and 13 Jbeta primers. TCRdb keeps only in-frame clones here, not all; method: immunoSEQ multiplex PCR. The sample data list about 67,000 clones. The sequenced material came from PBMCs. The receptors come from a woman in her 30s in good health and CMV-seronegative.

This sequence joins TRBV4-2 and TRBJ1-4, with D unclear. Trimming pared 5 bases from V and 0 bases from J, leaving 10 bases between. CDR1 and CDR2 (germline): LGHNA, YNFKEQ. The CDR3 totals 15 residues. CDR3 sequence reads: CASSSTSSTNEKLFF. CDR3 in DNA: TGTGCCAGCAGCTCAACATCCTCAACTAATGAAAAACTGTTTTTT.

The chain has TRBV2 and TRBJ2-7, with TRBD1 identical over 7 bases. The CDR3 consists of 14 residues. Germline V gives CDR1 SNHLY, CDR2 FYNNEI. Losses at the gene ends were 2 bases for V and 5 bases for J; bases not matched to a gene: 6. The CDR3 loop reads CASSEQGEGHEQYF. The CDR3, as DNA: TGTGCCAGCAGTGAACAGGGGGAAGGACACGAGCAGTACTTC.

The chain is built from TRBV6-5 and TRBJ2-2; the D gene is possibly TRBD2 (6 bases). Trimming pared 7 bases from V and 8 bases from J, leaving 11 bases between. The CDR3 is made up of 12 amino acids. Looked up from germline, CDR1 is MNHEY and CDR2 is SVGAGI. CDR3 DNA: TGTGCCAGCACCGCAGGGACTGGGGAGCTGTTTTTT. Its protein product is CASTAGTGELFF.

About this clone itself: Other DNA sequences in the sample encode the same CDR3. The chain carries TRBV4-3 and TRBJ1-2; D perhaps matches TRBD1 (6 bases). The V gene lost 1 base and the J gene lost 1 base, with 10 bases spanning the gap. The CDR3 covers 15 residues. Germline V lookup: CDR1 LGHNA, CDR2 YSLEER. The CDR3 sequence: CASSQGGRGNYGYTF. DNA of the CDR3: TGCGCCAGCAGCCAAGGTGGCAGGGGTAACTATGGCTACACCTTC.

The gene calls are TRBV28 and TRBJ1-1, with D possibly matching TRBD1 (6 bases). CDR3 size: 15 residues. The germline CDR1 and CDR2 sequences are MDHEN and SYDVKM. Between the trimmed V and J ends, which lost 5 bases and 1 base, there was a span of 14 bases. The CDR3 protein is CASSIPRGTNTEAFF. The CDR3 DNA reads as TGTGCCAGCAGTATTCCGAGGGGGACGAACACTGAAGCTTTCTTT. Combining the CDR3 with reference TRBV28 and TRBJ1-1 gives the whole variable domain DVKVTQSSRYLVKRTGEKVFLECVQDMDHENMFWYRQDPGLGLRLIYFSYDVKMKEKGDIPEGYSVSREKKERFSLILESASTNQTSMYLCASSIPRGTNTEAFFGQGTRLTVV.

CDR3: CASSEEVYEQYF. The CDR3, as DNA: TGTGCCAGCAGTGAAGAGGTATACGAGCAGTACTTC. This chain links TRBV25-1 with TRBJ2-7; D call uncertain. V lost 2 bases to trimming and J lost 4 bases, with 6 bases between them. There are 12 residues in the CDR3. Per germline, CDR1 MGHDK and CDR2 SYGVNS.

J is TRBJ2-2 and V is TRBV30; D unresolved. V lost 3 bases and J 6 bases, leaving 8 bases between the germline ends. Germline CDR1 is GTSNPN and CDR2 is SVGIG (reference sequence). There are 12 residues in the CDR3. In DNA form, the CDR3 reads TGTGCCTGGAGCGTAGTGGCCGGGGAGCTGTTTTTT. It yields the protein CAWSVVAGELFF. The full variable domain, its missing parts supplied by reference TRBV30 and TRBJ2-2, is SQTIHQWPATLVQPVGSPLSLECTVEGTSNPNLYWYRQAAGRGLQLLFYSVGIGQISSEVPQNLSASRPQDRQFILSSKKLLLSDSGFYLCAWSVVAGELFFGEGSRLTVL.

This chain connects TRBV19 to TRBJ2-7; D perhaps matches TRBD2 (6 bases). Trimming stripped 4 bases from V and 2 bases from J, with 15 bases between. The CDR3 is made up of 15 amino acids. Germline loops: CDR1 LNHDA, CDR2 SQIVND (reference sequence). The DNA for the CDR3 is TGTGCCAGTAGTAGGCGGGACTTCACCGCCTACGAGCAGTACTTC. The encoded protein is CASSRRDFTAYEQYF.

J is TRBJ1-1 and V is TRBV18; unclear D gene. Deletions cut 2 bases from V and 3 bases from J, with 13 bases between. CDR1 and CDR2 (germline): KGHSH, LQKENI. CDR3 length: 15 amino acids. The CDR3: CASSPALESHTEAFF. CDR3 DNA: TGTGCCAGCTCACCAGCGCTAGAAAGTCACACTGAAGCTTTCTTT.

The rearrangement uses TRBV7-6 and TRBJ2-5, with 7 nucleotides matching TRBD1. Germline CDR1 is SGHVS and CDR2 is FNYEAQ. V lost 4 bases and J lost 5; bases outside the gene matches: 13. The CDR3 consists of 16 residues. DNA of the CDR3: TGTGCCAGCAGCTCCGGACAGGCGGAGCTGACGGAGACCCAGTACTTC. This encodes CASSSGQAELTETQYF.

The chain combines TRBV7-2 with TRBJ2-1; D gene uncertain. The V gene's germline CDR1 is SGHTA and CDR2 FQGNSA. V shed 0 bases and J shed 7 bases, with 7 bases lying between them. CDR3 length: 13 amino acids. The CDR3 region is CASSLAQKNEQFF. The CDR3 DNA reads as TGTGCCAGCAGCTTAGCCCAGAAGAATGAGCAGTTCTTC. Using reference TRBV7-2 and TRBJ2-1 for the parts outside the CDR3, the full variable domain is GAGVSQSPSNKVTEKGKDVELRCDPISGHTALYWYRQSLGQGLEFLIYFQGNSAPDKSGLPSDRFSAERTGGSVSTLTIQRTQQEDSAVYLCASSLAQKNEQFFGPGTRLTVL.

This rearrangement joins TRBV27 to TRBJ1-1; D not resolved. Germline CDR1 and CDR2: MNHEY and SMNVEV (reference sequence). V shed 3 bases and J shed 3 bases, with 8 bases lying between them. CDR3 size: 13 residues. For the CDR3, the DNA is TGTGCCAGCAGTTTGGGGAGGGACACTGAAGCTTTCTTT. Its protein product is CASSLGRDTEAFF.

A note on this clone: The sample contains more than one DNA sequence encoding this CDR3. The chain links TRBV30 to TRBJ1-1; D is uncertain. With 0 bases removed from V and 2 bases from J, the gap between germline ends came to 7 bases. Germline CDR1 reads GTSNPN; CDR2 reads SVGIG (reference sequence). This CDR3 contains 13 residues. The CDR3 loop reads CAWSVSVNTEAFF. DNA of the CDR3: TGTGCCTGGAGTGTAAGCGTCAACACTGAAGCTTTCTTT.

This rearrangement joins TRBV9 to TRBJ1-4, with 12 nucleotides matching TRBD1. The CDR3 spans 17 residues. Trimming removed 3 bases from V and 6 bases from J; junction bases left unmatched: 9. Germline V gives CDR1 SGDLS, CDR2 YYNGEE. This CDR3 reads CASSASRDRGRDEKLFF. The CDR3 DNA reads as TGTGCCAGCAGCGCGTCCCGGGACAGGGGGCGGGATGAAAAACTGTTTTTT.

The chain recombines TRBV25-1 with TRBJ2-7; D not resolved. Germline values: CDR1 MGHDK, CDR2 SYGVNS. The V end was cut by 1 base, the J end by 3 bases, with 10 bases between. This CDR3 is 14 amino acids long. CDR3 in DNA: TGTGCCAGCAGTGAATCAGGTAATGTCTACGAGCAGTACTTC. As protein: CASSESGNVYEQYF.

The chain recombines TRBV30 with TRBJ2-2; D gene unclear. Per the germline V gene, CDR1 is GTSNPN and CDR2 is SVGIG (reference sequence). This CDR3 is 13 amino acids long. V was pared by 6 bases and J by 3 bases, with 11 bases between. The CDR3 nucleotides are TGTGCCTGCCGACTCCTCCACACCGGGGAGCTGTTTTTT. Protein sequence: CACRLLHTGELFF.

The chain uses TRBV6-1 and TRBJ2-7; 9 bases map to TRBD1. Germline V CDR1 and CDR2: MNHNS, SASEGT. This CDR3 contains 14 residues. J gave up 7 bases and V 8 bases, and 12 bases lay outside the gene matches. CDR3 sequence (DNA): TGTGCCAGCTCCGCCTGGGACAGGGCTAGGGAGCAGTACTTC. Amino acid sequence: CASSAWDRAREQYF.

The CDR3 is CASRTTGGREEAFF. CDR3 DNA sequence: TGCGCCAGCCGAACTACAGGGGGCCGGGAGGAAGCTTTCTTT. J is TRBJ1-1 and V is TRBV5-1, with TRBD1 matching over 9 bases. V lost 7 bases to trimming and J lost 8 bases; unmatched junction nucleotides: 12. Germline CDR1 and CDR2: SGHRS and YFSETQ. The CDR3 loop spans 14 amino acids.

The chain couples TRBV5-1 to TRBJ2-3; TRBD1 agrees at 8 bases. Germline V gives CDR1 SGHRS, CDR2 YFSETQ. The V segment lost 0 bases and the J segment 1 base; nucleotides outside the gene matches: 4. CDR3 length: 16 amino acids. In DNA, the CDR3 is TGCGCCAGCAGCTTGGGCGGACAGGGAGGCACAGATACGCAGTATTTT. This encodes CASSLGGQGGTDTQYF.

The chain uses TRBV7-3 and TRBJ1-1; a possible D gene is TRBD1 (5 bases). This CDR3 comprises 13 residues. The germline CDR1 and CDR2 sequences are SGHTA and FQGTGA. The V gene lost 3 bases and the J gene lost 5 bases, with 10 bases spanning the gap. CDR3 sequence: CASSFMGGTEAFF. The CDR3 DNA reads as TGTGCCAGCAGCTTCATGGGGGGGACTGAAGCTTTCTTT. Based on the CDR3 plus reference TRBV7-3 and TRBJ1-1, the full variable domain is GAGVSQTPSNKVTEKGKYVELRCDPISGHTALYWYRQSLGQGPEFLIYFQGTGAADDSGLPNDRFFAVRPEGSVSTLKIQRTERGDSAVYLCASSFMGGTEAFFGQGTRLTVV.

The CDR3 is CASSQAGLAGNYEQYF. In nucleotides, the CDR3 is TGCGCCAGCAGCCAGGCCGGACTAGCGGGAAACTACGAGCAGTACTTC. V gene TRBV4-1 combines with J gene TRBJ2-7; 12 positions agree with TRBD2. There are 16 residues in the CDR3. V shed 3 bases and J 3 bases; nucleotides not matched to a gene: 6. Per germline, CDR1 MGHRA and CDR2 YSYEKL.

This chain uses TRBV6-5 with TRBJ2-1, with D perhaps TRBD1 (6 bases). CDR3 length: 16 residues. Deletions cut 3 bases from V and 1 base from J, with 13 bases between. Germline V gives CDR1 MNHEY, CDR2 SVGAGI. The CDR3 DNA reads TGTGCCAGCAGTTATGTGGGGGCGAAATCCTACAATGAGCAGTTCTTC. Amino acid sequence: CASSYVGAKSYNEQFF.

This chain uses TRBV9 with TRBJ2-3; TRBD2 aligns across 10 bases. This CDR3 region has 15 residues. CDR1 and CDR2 (germline): SGDLS, YYNGEE. Trimming cost V 5 bases and J 2 bases; bases outside gene matches: 5. The CDR3 DNA follows: TGTGCCAGCAGAGCAAGCGGGGGGGTCACAGATACGCAGTATTTT. Encoded protein: CASRASGGVTDTQYF.